The rows below give T cell receptor beta chains drawn from one sample of a study of blood T cell repertoires in COVID-19. Some clones are missing from TCRdb's copy, which holds only in-frame ones; the method was immunoSEQ multiplex PCR. Among some 250,000 clones listed, over 70% were seen once. The sample comprised peripheral blood. Source of these receptors: an elderly woman with acute or convalescent COVID-19. The CDR3 runs from the conserved cysteine through the conserved F or W. Each record gives: J gene, V gene, CDR3 protein.

J gene: TRBJ2-7
V gene: TRBV5-4
CDR3 protein: CASRLAGGPWEQYF

J gene: TRBJ2-5
V gene: TRBV10-3
CDR3 protein: CAISPAGGLETQYF

J gene: TRBJ2-7
V gene: TRBV6-6
CDR3 protein: CASSLTGEASGQYF

J gene: TRBJ2-1
V gene: TRBV9
CDR3 protein: CASSVGGGRSNEQFF

J gene: TRBJ2-6
V gene: TRBV18
CDR3 protein: CASGPRGLGANVLTF

J gene: TRBJ1-6
V gene: TRBV7-9
CDR3 protein: CASSNQGAVYNSPLHF

J gene: TRBJ1-6
V gene: TRBV18
CDR3 protein: CASSPTGTGVGSPLHF

J gene: TRBJ1-3
V gene: TRBV2
CDR3 protein: CASSWTDFSGNTIYF

J gene: TRBJ1-2
V gene: TRBV11-2
CDR3 protein: CASRRAGSRYGYTF

J gene: TRBJ2-3
V gene: TRBV19
CDR3 protein: CASRPSGSIDTQYF

J gene: TRBJ1-2
V gene: TRBV27
CDR3 protein: CASSSATTNYGYTF

J gene: TRBJ1-6
V gene: TRBV10-3
CDR3 protein: CASKEGQENSPLHF

J gene: TRBJ1-2
V gene: TRBV2
CDR3 protein: CASSLENGLQPYGYTF

J gene: TRBJ2-7
V gene: TRBV19
CDR3 protein: CASSVAPSYEQYF

J gene: TRBJ1-1
V gene: TRBV18
CDR3 protein: CASSPGADTEAFF

J gene: TRBJ2-1
V gene: TRBV10-1
CDR3 protein: CASRRQGNYNEQFF

J gene: TRBJ2-3
V gene: TRBV7-8
CDR3 protein: CASSLAREDRGADTQYF